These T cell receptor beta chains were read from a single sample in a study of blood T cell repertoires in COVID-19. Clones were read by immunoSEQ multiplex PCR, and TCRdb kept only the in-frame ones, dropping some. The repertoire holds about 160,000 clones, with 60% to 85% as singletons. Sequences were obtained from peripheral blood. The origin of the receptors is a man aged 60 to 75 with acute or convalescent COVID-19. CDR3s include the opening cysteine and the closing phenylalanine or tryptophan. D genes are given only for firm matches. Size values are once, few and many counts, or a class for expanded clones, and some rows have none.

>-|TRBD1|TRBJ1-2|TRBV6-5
CASSYSSRTGEGYTF
TGTGCCAGCAGTTACTCGAGTAGGACAGGGGAAGGCTACACCTTC
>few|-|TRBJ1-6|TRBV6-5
CASRFGGAPLHF
TGTGCCAGCAGGTTCGGGGGAGCACCCCTCCACTTT
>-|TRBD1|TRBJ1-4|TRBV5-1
CASSRRDSNSEKLFF
TGCGCCAGCAGCCGCCGGGACAGCAACAGCGAAAAACTGTTTTTT
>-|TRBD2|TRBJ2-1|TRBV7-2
CASSFLLAGGPYNEQFF
TGTGCCAGCAGCTTCCTACTAGCGGGGGGGCCCTACAATGAGCAGTTCTTC
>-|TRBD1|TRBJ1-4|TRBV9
CASSVTGGDEKLFF
TGTGCCAGCAGCGTTACAGGGGGCGATGAAAAACTGTTTTTT
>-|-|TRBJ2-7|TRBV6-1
CASSEAGGRVGPLYEQYF
TGTGCCAGCAGTGAAGCGGGGGGTCGGGTCGGACCGCTCTACGAGCAGTACTTC
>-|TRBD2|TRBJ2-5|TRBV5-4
CASSRAGGLQETQYF
TGTGCCAGCAGCCGAGCGGGGGGGCTTCAAGAGACCCAGTACTTC
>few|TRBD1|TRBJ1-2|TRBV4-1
CASSTRRRGRYYGYTF
TGCGCCAGCAGCACCAGGAGGAGGGGGCGGTACTATGGCTACACCTTC
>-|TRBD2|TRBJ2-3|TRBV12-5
CASGPGLAGAVTDTQYF
TGTGCTAGTGGTCCAGGGCTAGCGGGGGCCGTCACAGATACGCAGTATTTT
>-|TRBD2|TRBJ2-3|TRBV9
CASSVRLGGVTDTQYF
TGTGCCAGCAGCGTGAGGCTCGGGGGGGTGACAGATACGCAGTATTTT
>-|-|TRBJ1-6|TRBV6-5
CASSYSGQANSPLHF
TGTGCCAGCAGTTACTCGGGGCAGGCGAATTCACCCCTCCACTTT
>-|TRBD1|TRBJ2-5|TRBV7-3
CASSLRQGGRGETQYF
TGTGCCAGCAGCTTACGACAGGGTGGAAGGGGAGAGACCCAGTACTTC
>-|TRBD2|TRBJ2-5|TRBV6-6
CASSLILGLAGAKETQYF
TGTGCCAGCAGTCTCATCCTGGGACTAGCGGGGGCCAAAGAGACCCAGTACTTC
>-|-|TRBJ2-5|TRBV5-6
CASRDSGEETQYF
TGTGCCAGCAGGGATTCAGGGGAAGAGACCCAGTACTTC
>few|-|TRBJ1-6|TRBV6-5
CASSKTGLNSPLHF
TGTGCCAGCAGTAAAACAGGGCTCAATTCACCCCTCCACTTT
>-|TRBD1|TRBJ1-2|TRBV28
CASSLSKQGAYAIGYTF
TGTGCCAGCAGTTTATCTAAACAGGGGGCGTATGCCATTGGCTACACCTTC